The entry below gives a single T cell receptor beta chain sequence along with its context. No antigen is known for it. No clone much larger than this one lies a single base away; base qualities are absent. The data belong to a study of graft-versus-host responses after intestinal transplantation listed by TCRdb under 2021. Regarding the complete study: The transplants that recipients got were multivisceral, liver-intestinal, or isolated intestinal. All recipients received anti-thymocyte globulin induction followed by maintenance tacrolimus and steroids for around 3 years. Bulk TCR-beta CDR3 sequencing was used to track graft-versus-host and host-versus-graft alloreactive T cell clones in the graft, circulation and bone marrow after intestinal transplantation. Alloreactive clones were identified by sequencing pre-transplant mixed lymphocyte reaction products and comparing them with unstimulated pre-transplant donor and recipient T cells. The cohort enrolled approximately 24 intestinal transplant recipients, one of whom was a retransplant, and a few patients without pretransplant specimens were excluded. A peak of at least 4% donor T cells among recipient peripheral blood mononuclear cells was the definition used for donor T cell macrochimerism. Samples from a few later patients were sequenced in-house on an Illumina MiSeq with MiXCR processing rather than by the commercial service.

Library preparation was by the immunoSEQ multiplex PCR assay. For most patients, genomic DNA was isolated with the Qiagen DNeasy Blood and Tissue Kit and sent frozen to Adaptive Biotechnologies for TCR sequencing. For most patients, high-throughput TCR-beta CDR3 sequencing of genomic DNA was performed by Adaptive Biotechnologies. The paper's data handling went like this. TCR sequencing data for roughly 18 patients were retrieved from Adaptive's ImmunoSEQ software; a few other patients were processed with MiXCR and VDJtools. To correct CD4 versus CD8 sorting errors, any sequence found in both subsets at a frequency ratio below 5:1 was removed. CDR3 nucleotide sequences shared between donor and recipient were removed because their origin could not be assigned. To count as alloreactive, a clone needed at least 2-fold expansion over unstimulated cells and a minimum CFSE-low frequency of 0.002% (template counts) or 0.001% (read counts). Clones were considered mappable if detected in sequenced pre-transplant spleen, lymph node, or MLR CFSE-low populations of the donor or recipient. The cumulative frequency of alloreactive clones was calculated as a percentage of all sequences, weighted by copy number. This is the immuneACCESS table as TCRdb keeps it, with only in-frame sequences that have V and J called. A part of the clones is gone; compared with another copy, unresolved V genes explain less than half, and the rest is unexplained. V and J calls and clone size are those listed in that table; D and trimming were worked out from the DNA. Here the sample has over 55,000 clones; roughly 84% occur a single time. The top ten clones comprise about 0.4% of the sample.

Explained via the paper, the time point label denotes: cells obtained before transplantation from donor or recipient. CD3+CD4+ and CD3+CD8+ populations were FACS-sorted from unstimulated pre-transplant donor and recipient cells taken from spleen or lymph nodes. Broader findings and caveats from the paper: Early after transplant, declines in HvG clones were associated with peak levels of circulating GvH clones. The conclusions were limited by the relatively low number and heterogeneity of the intestinal transplant patients. GvH clones were detected in recipient bone marrow, and some appeared earlier in ileal mucosa or blood, consistent with an intestinal mucosal origin. In patients with donor T cell macrochimerism, the allografts had high GvH to HvG T cell clonal ratios.

Trimming takes 7 bases from V and 8 bases from J, and the germline ends sit 23 bases apart. Reading from cysteine to phenylalanine, the CDR3 counts 15 amino acids. Of the read, only the CDR3 DNA is kept; its 45 bases are in frame from base 1. CDR1 and CDR2 are read off the germline V gene as SNHLY and FYNNEI. Here the sequenced sample was unstimulated CD4+ T cells sorted from spleen or lymph node cells, taken before transplant. The sequence links TRBV2 to TRBJ1-2; a weak D assignment points to TRBD1 (5 bases agree). This receptor was obtained from a human donor who was the organ donor for an intestinal transplant. The CDR3 region reads CASNQPTEAFLGYTF. The sequenced DNA: TGTGCCAGCAATCAGCCGACAGAGGCTTTTTTGGGCTACACCTTC.